This TCR beta chain was recorded in a study of Ad26.COV2.S vaccination and SARS-CoV-2 variants. Whole-study context: Each vaccinee took Ad26.COV2.S intramuscularly, once or twice 56 days apart.

As to treatment: 15 to 20 received Ad26.COV2.S at low or high dose, single or two shots; about 5 received placebo; per-sample allocation not given. The investigators took samples on day 63 after the first vaccine or placebo injection. About this clone itself: The antigen is unknown.

Study-level results: Vaccinees reportedly had broad spike-specific CD8+ and CD4+ T cell responses. Measures of TCR breadth and depth may have fallen short of total T cell responses. With respect to non-spike TCR breadth, vaccine and placebo recipients were similar.

V shed 6 bases and J shed 10 bases, with 13 bases lying between them. The CDR3 runs to 11 residues. Germline V gene lookup returns CDR1 SNHLY and CDR2 FYNNEI. Using immunoSEQ multiplex PCR, the repertoire was profiled, and TCRdb retains in-frame clones only, with some absent. The sample has around 320,000 clones, around 85% seen once. The starting material was peripheral blood, obtained in a trial of Ad26.COV2.S vaccine versus placebo. V gene TRBV2 combines with J gene TRBJ2-7, with D tentatively TRBD1 (6 bases). The TCR sequence derives from a person aged 18-60 years who received the Ad26.COV2.S COVID-19 vaccine or a placebo. The CDR3 DNA sequence: TGTGCCAGCAGGGTCCAGGGGAGCCAGTACTTC. This encodes CASRVQGSQYF.